These 11 T cell receptor beta chains share one sample of origin, sequenced in a study of cytomegalovirus exposure and HLA in healthy donors (dated by TCRdb to about 2017). Library preparation employed the immunoSEQ multiplex PCR assay. A mixture of 60 forward primers for TCR Vbeta segments and 13 reverse primers for TCR Jbeta segments was used in the multiplex PCR. TCRdb took over this immuneACCESS table, retaining in-frame rearrangements with V and J assigned. Such tables are incomplete; in checked studies, under half of the missing clones stem from an unresolved V gene, and the remainder is unexplained. The sample table lists approximately 170,000 clones, 80% to 85% of them with a count of one. About 1.9% of the sample is in the top ten clones. Input material: PBMCs. All receptors come from a human donor in good health.

This clone was recorded only once. The gene calls are TRBV9 and TRBJ2-7; TRBD2 matches at 9 bases. Germline CDR1 SGDLS, CDR2 YYNGEE. The CDR3 has 16 residues. Losses at the gene ends were 0 bases for V and 6 bases for J; bases not matched to a gene: 10. This CDR3 is CASSVGGGTSIREQYF. The CDR3, as DNA: TGTGCCAGCAGCGTAGGTGGCGGGACTAGCATCCGCGAGCAGTACTTC.

The V gene is TRBV7-2, the J gene TRBJ2-1; 11 positions agree with TRBD2. This CDR3 is 14 amino acids long. Germline CDR1 is SGHTA and CDR2 is FQGNSA. V lost 5 bases to trimming and J lost 6 bases; unmatched junction nucleotides: 3. The CDR3 region has the DNA TGTGCCAGCAGCATTAGCGGGGGGGCCAATGAGCAGTTCTTC. Its protein product is CASSISGGANEQFF.

This chain connects TRBV6-5 to TRBJ1-1; the match to TRBD1 covers 7 bases. The CDR3 is made up of 15 amino acids. Looked up from germline, CDR1 is MNHEY and CDR2 is SVGAGI. V trimming: 5 bases; J trimming: 1 base; junction bases outside the gene matches: 7. CDR3 amino acids: CASSLYRGENTEAFF. The CDR3 DNA reads TGTGCCAGCAGTCTCTACAGGGGTGAGAACACTGAAGCTTTCTTT.

This clone was detected a few times. The chain carries TRBV11-3 and TRBJ1-4; a possible D gene is TRBD1 (5 bases). CDR1 is SGHNT, CDR2 YENEEA, per germline. The CDR3 length is 16 residues. Trimming took 5 bases from V and 7 from J, leaving 20 bases between them. CDR3 protein: CASSLTRRGWGEKLFF. CDR3 DNA: TGTGCCAGCAGCCTAACTCGGAGGGGTTGGGGTGAAAAACTGTTTTTT.

This chain joins TRBV2 and TRBJ2-7, with 7 bases fitting TRBD1. V gave up 3 bases and J gave up 1 base; unmatched junction bases: 6. CDR3 length: 15 amino acids. The germline CDR1 and CDR2 sequences are SNHLY and FYNNEI. The CDR3 here is CASSDSGQTSYEQYF. CDR3 nucleotide sequence: TGTGCCAGCAGTGATTCGGGACAGACTTCCTACGAGCAGTACTTC.

As regards this clone: Other nucleotide sequences from this sample produce the same CDR3. V is TRBV29-1 and J is TRBJ1-1, with unresolved D. V shed 3 bases and J shed 0 bases, with 8 bases lying between them. This CDR3 is 13 amino acids long. Germline V lookup: CDR1 SQVTM, CDR2 ANQGSEA. The CDR3 is CSVEGRLNTEAFF. The CDR3 DNA is TGCAGCGTTGAGGGCAGGTTGAACACTGAAGCTTTCTTT.

The chain combines TRBV5-6 with TRBJ2-7; weak D call: TRBD2 (6 bases). The CDR3 covers 16 residues. V shed 4 bases and J shed 0 bases, with 17 bases lying between them. From germline, CDR1 is SGHDT and CDR2 YYEEEE. The CDR3 here is CASSRQWDSYSYEQYF. Here the CDR3 DNA reads TGTGCCAGCAGCCGCCAATGGGACTCCTACTCCTACGAGCAGTACTTC.

The rearrangement uses TRBV6-5 and TRBJ2-5, with a weak D call TRBD2 (7 bases). The CDR3 has 14 amino acids. Germline assignment: CDR1 MNHEY and CDR2 SVGAGI. V was clipped by 6 bases and J by 10 bases, with 21 bases between them. In DNA, the CDR3 is TGTGCCAGCAGATCTGGGGGCCCACCGGGGGGCCAGTACTTC. Translation gives CASRSGGPPGGQYF.

This chain uses TRBV6-5 with TRBJ1-3, with 7 nucleotides matching TRBD1. The junction had 0 bases not matched to a gene; V was cut back by 5 bases and J by 2 bases. The CDR3 length is 13 residues. Germline V gives CDR1 MNHEY, CDR2 SVGAGI. The CDR3 sequence: CASSTGAGNTIYF. The CDR3 DNA follows: TGTGCCAGCAGTACAGGGGCTGGAAACACCATATATTTT.

The chain carries TRBV9 and TRBJ2-1; 8 nucleotides line up with TRBD2. The V gene's germline CDR1 is SGDLS and CDR2 YYNGEE. After removal of 5 bases from V and 6 bases from J, the junction contained 13 bases not matched to a gene. This CDR3 is 16 amino acids long. The CDR3 here is CASREVAGPQFNEQFF. The CDR3 region has the DNA TGTGCCAGCAGGGAGGTAGCGGGACCCCAGTTCAATGAGCAGTTCTTC.

This chain joins TRBV6-6 and TRBJ2-3, with 9 nucleotides matching TRBD2. CDR1 MNHNY and CDR2 SVGAGI come from the germline V gene (reference sequence). V dropped 4 bases and J dropped 6; count of bases not matched to a gene: 5. The CDR3 length is 14 residues. The CDR3 loop reads CASSSAGGPDTQYF. CDR3 in DNA: TGTGCCAGCAGTTCCGCGGGGGGGCCCGATACGCAGTATTTT.